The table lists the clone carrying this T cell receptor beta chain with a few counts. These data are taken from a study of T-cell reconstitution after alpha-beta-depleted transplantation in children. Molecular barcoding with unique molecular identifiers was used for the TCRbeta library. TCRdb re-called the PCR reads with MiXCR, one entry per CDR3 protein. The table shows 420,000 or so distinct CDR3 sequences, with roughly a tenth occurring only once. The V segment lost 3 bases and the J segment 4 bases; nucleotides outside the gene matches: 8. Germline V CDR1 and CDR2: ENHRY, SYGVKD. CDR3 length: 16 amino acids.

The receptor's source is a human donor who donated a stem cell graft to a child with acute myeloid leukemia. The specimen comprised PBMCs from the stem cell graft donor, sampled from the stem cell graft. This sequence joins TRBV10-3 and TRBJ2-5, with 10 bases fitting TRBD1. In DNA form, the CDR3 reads TGTGCCATCAGTGAAATTGGGACAGGGGATAGAGAGACCCAGTACTTC. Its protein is CAISEIGTGDRETQYF.